This T cell receptor (beta chain) was documented in a study of human T cells and chemical hapten exposure. Study summary: The study sensitized with 2% DPC on a roughly 2 cm by roughly 2 cm patch of upper inner arm skin. Across its approximately 25 weeks, the study gave patients weekly diphenylcyclopropenone doses to the scalp.

This clonotype was seen repeatedly, ten times or more. Germline V CDR1 and CDR2: MNHEY, SVGAGI. The CDR3 contains 14 residues. V shed 8 bases and J shed 0 bases, with 11 bases lying between them. TCRdb passed the RACE reads through MiXCR, listing each CDR3 protein once. The sample yields some 300,000 distinct CDR3 sequences, about 5.4% seen once. Indicated time point: pre-sensitization, week 0. Described treatment: therapeutic diphenylcyclopropenone sensitization with weekly scalp DPC. Blood was collected ahead of every patch test applied. Sequencing used whole blood, obtained in connection with sensitization to the hapten diphenylcyclopropenone (DPC). The clonotype was recovered from a woman younger than 35 with alopecia areata. Some clones in this sample may be carry-over from other donors' samples. The chain is built from TRBV6-5 and TRBJ1-3; D gene unclear. The CDR3 region is CASLSVLSGNTIYF. The CDR3 DNA reads as TGTGCCAGCTTGTCGGTGCTCTCTGGAAACACCATATATTTT.